The entry below describes one T cell receptor beta chain. This sample is part of a study of T-cell memory formation after mild COVID-19. Each CDR3 protein is one row after TCRdb ran MiXCR on the 5' RACE reads. This sample carries about half a million distinct CDR3 sequences, about 18% of them seen once, and the ten largest clones take 9% to 15%. The receptor's source is an adult woman who had mild COVID-19 (a few samples of this study predate the infection). Cell type and time point are not known. The specimen was PBMCs or a T cell subset sorted from them (not recorded which).

The CDR3 spells CASRIGETGELFF. In nucleotides, the CDR3 is TGTGCCAGCAGGATCGGGGAAACCGGGGAGCTGTTTTTT. This sequence joins TRBV12-3 or TRBV12-4 and TRBJ2-2, with D perhaps TRBD2 (5 bases). CDR3 length equals 13 residues. The V end was cut by 6 bases, the J end by 5 bases, with 10 bases between.